This is a list of T cell receptor beta chains from one sample in a study of T cells in Graves' hyperthyroidism and ophthalmopathy. MiXCR, run by TCRdb on the multiplex PCR reads, gives a single entry per CDR3 protein. Counted here are around 250,000 distinct CDR3 sequences, 14% to 15% occurring once; the ten biggest clones make up about 14%. Material for sequencing was blood. The receptor source for this set is a woman between 35 and 50 years old with Graves' hyperthyroidism that later progressed to Graves' ophthalmopathy. Both conserved end residues are part of each CDR3. Each record gives: D gene, clone size, J gene, V gene, CDR3 protein, CDR3 DNA. The D gene is left open where the match is weak. Clone size is stated in some rows and not others, as once, few, many or a class when expanded.

d_gene: .
abundance: many
j_gene: TRBJ2-1
v_gene: TRBV3-1
CDR3aa: CASSQAQSGTRGNEQFF
CDR3nt: TGTGCCAGCAGCCAAGCTCAAAGCGGGACGAGGGGGAATGAGCAGTTCTTC

d_gene: .
abundance: many
j_gene: TRBJ2-2
v_gene: TRBV30
CDR3aa: CAWCAGYNTGELFF
CDR3nt: TGTGCCTGGTGCGCGGGATATAACACCGGGGAGCTGTTTTTT

d_gene: TRBD2
abundance: many
j_gene: TRBJ2-2
v_gene: TRBV7-3
CDR3aa: CASSPKAGGWTGELFF
CDR3nt: TGTGCCAGCAGCCCAAAAGCGGGAGGTTGGACCGGGGAGCTGTTTTTT

d_gene: .
abundance: many
j_gene: TRBJ2-7
v_gene: TRBV6-5
CDR3aa: CASSYKGTREQYF
CDR3nt: TGTGCCAGCAGTTACAAGGGGACGCGAGAGCAGTACTTC

d_gene: TRBD1
abundance: many
j_gene: TRBJ2-7
v_gene: TRBV28
CDR3aa: CASSTLSRGLPAWHF
CDR3nt: TGTGCCAGCAGTACGCTCAGCAGGGGGCTCCCAGCGTGGCACTTC

d_gene: TRBD2
abundance: many
j_gene: TRBJ2-4
v_gene: TRBV27
CDR3aa: CASGEGLNKNIQYF
CDR3nt: TGTGCCAGCGGGGAGGGACTGAACAAAAACATTCAGTACTTC

d_gene: TRBD1
abundance: .
j_gene: TRBJ1-2
v_gene: TRBV28
CDR3aa: CASSLSGTGEFDYGYTF
CDR3nt: TGTGCCAGCAGTTTATCCGGGACAGGGGAGTTCGACTATGGCTACACCTTC

d_gene: .
abundance: .
j_gene: TRBJ1-6
v_gene: TRBV6-1
CDR3aa: CASTEGSEGSPLHF
CDR3nt: TGTGCCAGCACCGAAGGATCCGAAGGCTCACCCCTCCACTTT

d_gene: TRBD1
abundance: many
j_gene: TRBJ1-5
v_gene: TRBV18
CDR3aa: CASSPDRGGNQPQHF
CDR3nt: TGTGCCAGCAGTCCGGACAGGGGGGGAAATCAGCCCCAGCATTTT

d_gene: .
abundance: many
j_gene: TRBJ1-3
v_gene: TRBV5-5
CDR3aa: CASSSAGRGSGNTIYF
CDR3nt: TGTGCCAGCAGCTCTGCCGGGAGGGGGAGTGGAAACACCATATATTTT

d_gene: .
abundance: .
j_gene: TRBJ1-1
v_gene: TRBV19
CDR3aa: CASSIRFGETEAFF
CDR3nt: TGTGCCAGTAGTATCCGTTTCGGAGAAACTGAAGCTTTCTTT

d_gene: .
abundance: many
j_gene: TRBJ1-2
v_gene: TRBV11-2
CDR3aa: CASSFGFDYGYTF
CDR3nt: TGTGCCAGCAGCTTTGGGTTTGACTATGGCTACACCTTC

d_gene: TRBD2
abundance: many
j_gene: TRBJ2-1
v_gene: TRBV19
CDR3aa: CASSQQISGRNEQFF
CDR3nt: TGTGCCAGTAGCCAACAGATTAGCGGGAGGAATGAGCAGTTCTTC

d_gene: .
abundance: many
j_gene: TRBJ1-1
v_gene: TRBV27
CDR3aa: CASRDRRYTEAFF
CDR3nt: TGTGCCAGCAGGGACAGACGCTACACTGAAGCTTTCTTT

d_gene: .
abundance: .
j_gene: TRBJ1-1
v_gene: TRBV7-6
CDR3aa: CASSLAPLEVTFF
CDR3nt: TGTGCCAGCAGCTTAGCCCCCCTCGAAGTCACCTTCTTT

d_gene: .
abundance: many
j_gene: TRBJ1-1
v_gene: TRBV5-1
CDR3aa: CASSLTGGNTEAFF
CDR3nt: TGCGCCAGCAGCTTAACAGGAGGGAACACTGAAGCTTTCTTT

d_gene: .
abundance: many
j_gene: TRBJ2-2
v_gene: TRBV7-3
CDR3aa: CASSLNGNTGELFF
CDR3nt: TGTGCCAGCAGCTTAAACGGGAACACCGGGGAGCTGTTTTTT